The source of this T cell receptor beta chain is a study of identical twins. Study results and limitations: The more abundant beta clonotypes in cord blood had fewer insertions, and memory repertoires did not show this. Cross-sectional statistics, not tracking of the same donors, supported the conclusions.

This clonotype has a handful of counts. Antigen: not known. Addition of a universal primer site occurred through template switching, and cDNA carried unique molecular identifiers. TCRdb re-analysed the 5' RACE reads in MiXCR, keeping a single row per CDR3 protein. The table records 400,000 to 550,000 distinct CDR3 sequences, more than 13% of them present only once. The V gene's germline CDR1 is MNHEY and CDR2 SMNVEV (reference sequence). This CDR3 is 16 amino acids long. Deletions cut 3 bases from V and 6 bases from J, with 17 bases between. Separately, the same data were catalogued under a study of yellow fever vaccine responses in identical twins.

Material for sequencing was CD4+ T cells sorted from blood. The receptor's source is a woman under 30 in good health. The rearrangement links TRBV27 to TRBJ2-2; TRBD2 might be the D (7 bases). CDR3 residues: CASSLVPGGSSGELFF. CDR3 nucleotides: TGTGCCAGCAGTTTGGTCCCGGGGGGCTCCTCCGGGGAGCTGTTTTTT.